This T cell receptor beta chain was captured by sequencing in a study of T cell responses to AZD1222 COVID-19 vaccine. Regarding the study as a whole: There were mostly white British donors and more females than males, and clonal diversity was possibly underestimated.

With respect to this clone: The antigen remains undetermined.

CDR3 length: 14 amino acids. From germline, CDR1 is MNHEY and CDR2 SMNVEV (reference sequence). Trimming removed 8 bases at V and 5 bases at J, with 18 bases between. Sequencing was performed with immunoSEQ multiplex PCR; in TCRdb, only in-frame clones are kept and a portion is missing. The top ten clones hold over 4.5% of a sample with roughly 110,000 clones, approximately 87% of them seen once. Here the sequenced sample was peripheral blood, taken on day 0 of AZD1222 vaccination. V gene TRBV27 combines with J gene TRBJ1-1; maybe TRBD1 (6 bases). The receptor was derived from an adult in good health. CDR3 DNA: TGTGCCAGCCTCCGGGACACATCACGGACTGAAGCTTTCTTT. Its translation: CASLRDTSRTEAFF.